The rows below give T cell receptor beta chains drawn from one sample of a study of T cell responses to AZD1222 COVID-19 vaccine. Profiled with immunoSEQ multiplex PCR; TCRdb holds only in-frame clones, not every one. The sample yields just over 70,000 clones, 85% seen once. This specimen was peripheral blood, taken on day 0 of AZD1222 vaccination. These receptors all come from an adult in good health. The CDR3 runs from the conserved cysteine through the conserved F or W. The D gene is left open where the match is weak. The size entry is marked missing in some rows and otherwise reads once, few, many or a size class.

size	D	J	V	CDR3	DNA
.	.	TRBJ2-1	TRBV7-8	CASSQSLAVNSYNEQFF	TGTGCCAGCAGCCAGAGTTTAGCGGTCAACTCCTACAATGAGCAGTTCTTC
.	TRBD2	TRBJ2-2	TRBV5-1	CASSLDGTSGRTGELFF	TGCGCCAGCAGCTTGGACGGGACTAGCGGGAGGACGGGGGAGCTGTTTTTT
.	.	TRBJ1-1	TRBV7-9	CASSFRSLEAFF	TGTGCCAGCAGCTTTCGCTCCCTTGAAGCTTTCTTT
.	.	TRBJ2-1	TRBV7-2	CASSLTSRGAGQNNEQFF	TGTGCCAGCAGCTTAACTTCTCGAGGGGCAGGTCAGAACAATGAGCAGTTCTTC
once	TRBD1	TRBJ1-1	TRBV5-5	CASSPGQGATEAFF	TGTGCCAGCAGCCCCGGACAGGGGGCAACTGAAGCTTTCTTT
.	.	TRBJ2-7	TRBV4-2	CASSRERTYEQYF	TGTGCCAGCAGCCGGGAGCGAACGTACGAGCAGTACTTC
.	.	TRBJ1-1	TRBV3-1/TRBV3-2	CASSVPGGEAFF	TGTGCCAGCAGCGTCCCGGGGGGCGAAGCTTTCTTT
once	TRBD1	TRBJ1-4	TRBV2	CASNPGTGSEKLFF	TGTGCCAGCAATCCCGGGACAGGGTCTGAAAAACTGTTTTTT
.	.	TRBJ2-3	TRBV5-6	CASSFLGADTQYF	TGTGCCAGCAGCTTCCTCGGGGCAGATACGCAGTATTTT
.	.	TRBJ2-1	TRBV11-1	CASSQVGGSYNEQFF	TGTGCCAGCAGCCAGGTGGGGGGCTCCTACAATGAGCAGTTCTTC
.	TRBD2	TRBJ2-1	TRBV7-6	CASSLLGASGKGEQFF	TGTGCCAGCAGCTTATTGGGGGCTAGCGGGAAGGGGGAGCAGTTCTTC
once	.	TRBJ2-7	TRBV6-5	CASSVLSGRDEQYF	TGTGCCAGCAGCGTACTTAGTGGGCGGGACGAGCAGTACTTC
once	TRBD2	TRBJ2-7	TRBV6-5	CASSSGAFSYEQYF	TGTGCCAGCAGTAGCGGGGCATTCTCCTACGAGCAGTACTTC
.	TRBD2	TRBJ2-1	TRBV4-1	CASSQGRVAGATPWDEQFF	TGCGCCAGCAGCCAAGGGCGGGTAGCGGGAGCTACCCCTTGGGATGAGCAGTTCTTC
.	TRBD1	TRBJ1-1	TRBV2	CASSLASGTGLAEAFF	TGTGCCAGCAGCCTAGCCTCCGGGACAGGGCTGGCTGAAGCTTTCTTT
.	TRBD1	TRBJ2-7	TRBV14	CASSRMGQHSYEQYF	TGTGCCAGCAGTCGCATGGGACAGCACTCCTACGAGCAGTACTTC
.	TRBD1	TRBJ2-2	TRBV5-6	CASSWGDRSNTGELFF	TGTGCCAGCAGCTGGGGGGACAGGTCGAACACCGGGGAGCTGTTTTTT
few	.	TRBJ1-6	TRBV7-9	CASSFPQGSSPLHF	TGTGCCAGCAGCTTCCCACAGGGTTCTTCACCCCTCCACTTT
.	.	TRBJ2-7	TRBV11-2	CASTRLGGTGPYEQYF	TGTGCCAGCACCCGACTCGGGGGGACAGGCCCCTACGAGCAGTACTTC
once	TRBD2	TRBJ2-2	TRBV7-3	CASSLFRGANTGELFF	TGTGCCAGCAGCTTATTCCGGGGGGCGAACACCGGGGAGCTGTTTTTT
.	TRBD2	TRBJ2-1	TRBV5-8	CASSTLGRLAGGDEQFF	TGTGCCAGCAGTACCCTTGGCCGACTAGCGGGGGGCGATGAGCAGTTCTTC
.	TRBD2	TRBJ2-7	TRBV7-6	CASSLKGLAGGSSDEQYF	TGTGCCAGCAGCTTAAAAGGACTAGCAGGAGGGTCCTCCGACGAGCAGTACTTC
.	.	TRBJ1-1	TRBV2	CASRIYGNTEAFF	TGTGCCAGCCGAATTTATGGGAACACTGAAGCTTTCTTT
once	.	TRBJ2-2	TRBV25-1	CASSEGLAGGELFF	TGTGCCAGCAGTGAAGGGCTAGCCGGCGGGGAGCTGTTTTTT